Presented here are 22 T cell receptor beta chains from one specimen sequenced in a study of regulatory T cells in long-lasting Graves disease. Described time point: newly diagnosed GD, antithyroid drugs for less than 3 months. PBMC-derived RNA was used for the TCR library. Arm-PCR of CDR3 regions and iRepertoire HTBI primers were the basis on which TCR beta libraries were built. TCRdb fed the multiplex PCR reads into MiXCR, producing one record per CDR3 protein. The data contain roughly 520,000 distinct CDR3 sequences, around 12% of them seen just once; the ten biggest clones take up around 10%. These data were also reused for a study on T cells in Graves' hyperthyroidism and ophthalmopathy.

The material sequenced was peripheral blood mononuclear cells (PBMCs), taken at new diagnosis, from a patient treated with antithyroid drugs. The receptors come from a woman in her 30s with Graves disease.

This clonotype was seen many times. This chain connects TRBV6-1 to TRBJ1-1, with D possibly matching TRBD1 (5 bases). Between the trimmed V and J ends, which lost 6 bases and 1 base, there was a span of 12 bases. The CDR3 spans 14 residues. CDR1 MNHNS and CDR2 SASEGT come from the germline V gene. DNA of the CDR3: TGTGCCAGCAGACGCAACGGGGGGAACACTGAAGCTTTCTTT. Its translation: CASRRNGGNTEAFF.

This clonotype was recorded at least ten times. The genes are TRBV27 and TRBJ1-5; the match to TRBD1 covers 10 bases. Germline V gene sequence: CDR1 MNHEY, CDR2 SMNVEV (reference sequence). The CDR3 sequence is 14 residues long. Trimming took 7 bases from V and 3 from J; bases not matched to a gene: 3. In nucleotides, the CDR3 is TGTGCCAGCACCGGGACAGGGGTCAATCAGCCCCAGCATTTT. Protein product: CASTGTGVNQPQHF.

This clonotype was found many times. The chain recombines TRBV28 with TRBJ1-1, with a possible D match to TRBD1 (5 bases). This CDR3 spans 15 amino acids. The V end lost 2 bases, the J end lost 0 bases, and 10 bases lay between the germline ends. Germline values: CDR1 MDHEN, CDR2 SYDVKM. CDR3 loop: CASSLGGDMNTEAFF. The CDR3 coding sequence is TGTGCCAGCAGTTTAGGGGGAGACATGAACACTGAAGCTTTCTTT.

This clonotype occurred a few times. The chain carries TRBV4-3 and TRBJ1-1; 9 bases line up with TRBD1. The CDR3 totals 14 residues. Per germline, CDR1 LGHNA and CDR2 YSLEER. V dropped 4 bases and J dropped 3; count of bases not matched to a gene: 3. The CDR3 reads CASSPQGAHTEAFF. The CDR3 region has the DNA TGCGCCAGCAGCCCACAGGGGGCTCACACTGAAGCTTTCTTT.

V gene TRBV6-2 or TRBV6-3 combines with J gene TRBJ1-5; D remains unclear. Germline V gene sequence: CDR1 MNHEY, CDR2 SVGEGT. There are 11 residues in the CDR3. Trimming pared 6 bases from V and 8 bases from J, leaving 8 bases between. The CDR3 region is CASRGREPQHF. The CDR3 nucleotides read TGTGCCAGCAGGGGAAGGGAGCCCCAGCATTTT.

The chain is built from TRBV28 and TRBJ2-7; perhaps TRBD1 as D (6 bases). Trimming took 8 bases from V and 3 from J, leaving 11 bases between them. Germline V gene data show CDR1 as MDHEN and CDR2 as SYDVKM. CDR3 length: 12 residues. DNA for the CDR3: TGTGCCAGCGGACAGAGTTACTACGAGCAGTACTTC. It codes for CASGQSYYEQYF.

In its sample, this clonotype was seen many times. This chain links TRBV9 with TRBJ2-1, with D unresolved. Germline lookup yields CDR1 SGDLS and CDR2 YYNGEE. This CDR3 contains 12 residues. V dropped 4 bases and J dropped 6 bases, with 8 bases sitting between them. CDR3: CASSPHPNEQFF. The CDR3 DNA reads TGTGCCAGCAGCCCTCATCCCAATGAGCAGTTCTTC. The variable domain in full, with the rest retrieved from reference TRBV9 and TRBJ2-1, is DSGVTQTPKHLITATGQRVTLRCSPRSGDLSVYWYQQSLDQGLQFLIQYYNGEERAKGNILERFSAQQFPDLHSELNLSSLELGDSALYFCASSPHPNEQFFGPGTRLTVL.

This clonotype occurred many times. The CDR3 is CASSPSTSSYYEQYF. CDR3 nucleotide sequence: TGTGCCAGCAGCCCCTCAACTAGCTCCTACTACGAGCAGTACTTC. V is TRBV11-2 and J is TRBJ2-7; D might be TRBD2 (6 bases). The CDR3 has 15 residues. The germline V gene has CDR1 SGHAT and CDR2 FQNNGV. V was clipped by 5 bases and J by 3 bases, with 17 bases between them.

This clonotype has ten or more counts. The J gene is TRBJ1-2, the V gene TRBV11-3, with TRBD1 identical over 7 bases. This CDR3 contains 12 residues. Germline CDR1 is SGHNT and CDR2 is YENEEA. With V trimmed by 7 bases and J by 8 bases, 7 bases remained unmatched. The CDR3 reads CASKETGKGYTF. The CDR3 nucleotides are TGTGCCAGCAAAGAGACAGGGAAAGGCTACACCTTC. The complete variable domain, with remaining parts taken from reference TRBV11-3 and TRBJ1-2, reads EAGVVQSPRYKIIEKKQPVAFWCNPISGHNTLYWYLQNLGQGPELLIRYENEEAVDDSQLPKDRFSAERLKGVDSTLKIQPAELGDSAVYLCASKETGKGYTFGSGTRLTVV.

The genes are TRBV18 and TRBJ2-3, with a possible D match to TRBD2 (5 bases). Germline V gene data show CDR1 as KGHSH and CDR2 as LQKENI. The CDR3 runs 15 residues. V gave up 5 bases and J gave up 2 bases, with 14 bases separating them. The CDR3 reads CASSSSGVHTDTQYF. In DNA form, the CDR3 reads TGTGCCAGCTCATCGAGCGGAGTCCACACAGATACGCAGTATTTT.

This clonotype was seen many times. The CDR3: CASSPRWSGSYNEQFF. In DNA form, the CDR3 reads TGTGCCAGCAGTCCCCGATGGAGCGGAAGCTACAATGAGCAGTTCTTC. V and J are TRBV12-3 or TRBV12-4 and TRBJ2-1, with a possible D match to TRBD2 (5 bases). The CDR3 is 16 residues long. The germline V and J ends were trimmed by 5 bases and 3 bases, with 17 bases remaining between them.

This clonotype was picked up a small number of times. V and J are TRBV19 and TRBJ2-5; no firm D call. The CDR3 extends over 14 amino acids. Germline V CDR1 and CDR2: LNHDA, SQIVND (reference sequence). V was cut by 4 bases and J by 5 bases, with 14 bases left in between. The CDR3: CASSRSGSLETQYF. DNA for the CDR3: TGTGCCAGTAGTAGGTCTGGAAGCTTGGAGACCCAGTACTTC.

This clonotype was recorded at least ten times. The V and J genes are TRBV29-1 and TRBJ2-7, with D possibly TRBD2 on 5 matching bases. The CDR3 loop spans 12 amino acids. In germline, CDR1 is SQVTM, CDR2 ANQGSEA. Deletions cut 6 bases from V and 5 bases from J, with 14 bases between. For the CDR3, the DNA is TGCAGCGTACGGACTCTTACGGACGAGCAGTACTTC. This encodes CSVRTLTDEQYF.

The V call is TRBV6-1, the J call TRBJ1-5, with D hard to call. Germline V gene lookup returns CDR1 MNHNS and CDR2 SASEGT. Between the trimmed V and J ends, which lost 3 bases and 2 bases, there was a span of 8 bases. This CDR3 has 14 residues. CDR3 DNA sequence: TGTGCCAGCAGTGAGGCGGATGGCAATCAGCCCCAGCATTTT. Its translation is CASSEADGNQPQHF.

This clonotype has more than one count but fewer than ten. V gene TRBV11-1 combines with J gene TRBJ1-3; 7 positions match TRBD1. After removal of 6 bases from V and 0 bases from J, the junction contained 5 bases not matched to a gene. CDR1 is SGHAT, CDR2 FQDESV, per germline (reference sequence). CDR3 length: 15 amino acids. The CDR3 spells CASRPTGNSGNTIYF. CDR3 bases: TGTGCCAGCAGACCGACAGGGAACTCTGGAAACACCATATATTTT.

This clonotype showed up many times. CDR3 sequence (DNA): TGTGCCAGCAGCGCACTCACAGATACGCAGTATTTT. Amino acid sequence: CASSALTDTQYF. The chain uses TRBV2 and TRBJ2-3; no definite D call. This CDR3 contains 12 residues. The germline V and J ends were trimmed by 6 bases and 2 bases, with 6 bases remaining between them. Germline CDR1 SNHLY, CDR2 FYNNEI.

This clonotype was counted many times. This chain uses TRBV4-1 with TRBJ1-5, with D unresolved. Germline-derived CDR1 and CDR2 are MGHRA and YSYEKL. V was shortened by 5 bases and J by 3 bases, with 11 bases between the two germline ends. The CDR3 runs to 14 residues. CDR3: CASSKGLINQPQHF. As DNA, the CDR3 is TGCGCCAGCAGCAAAGGACTGATCAATCAGCCCCAGCATTTT.

This clonotype was found many times. V is TRBV9 and J is TRBJ2-7, with TRBD2 matching 10 bases. This CDR3 has 14 amino acids. Germline V gene lookup returns CDR1 SGDLS and CDR2 YYNGEE. Trimming took 7 bases from V and 5 from J; bases not matched to a gene: 9. This chain's CDR3 is CASGETSGSDEQYF. In DNA, the CDR3 is TGTGCCAGCGGGGAGACTAGCGGGTCGGACGAGCAGTACTTC.

In its sample, this clonotype was seen many times. The chain has TRBV7-2 and TRBJ1-2; 8 nucleotides align to TRBD1. The CDR3 length is 16 residues. V trimming: 2 bases; J trimming: 8 bases; junction bases outside the gene matches: 13. Germline CDR1 is SGHTA and CDR2 is FQGNSA. The CDR3 region has the DNA TGTGCCAGCAGCTTAAGGGGCAGGGGGCGATTAGGCGGCTACACCTTC. Protein sequence: CASSLRGRGRLGGYTF. Based on the CDR3 plus reference TRBV7-2 and TRBJ1-2, the full variable domain is GAGVSQSPSNKVTEKGKDVELRCDPISGHTALYWYRQSLGQGLEFLIYFQGNSAPDKSGLPSDRFSAERTGGSVSTLTIQRTQQEDSAVYLCASSLRGRGRLGGYTFGSGTRLTVV.

The sample holds many counts of this clonotype. The rearrangement joins TRBV7-9 to TRBJ2-1; possibly TRBD1 for D (6 bases). Trimming pared 2 bases from V and 7 bases from J, leaving 24 bases between. This CDR3 comprises 18 residues. Germline V lookup: CDR1 SEHNR, CDR2 FQNEAQ (reference sequence). The CDR3 here is CASSLFGWEPGHLNEQFF. The CDR3 DNA follows: TGTGCCAGCAGCTTATTCGGTTGGGAACCGGGACACCTAAATGAGCAGTTCTTC.

This clonotype has only a few counts. This sequence joins TRBV7-2 and TRBJ2-4; D may be TRBD2 (5 bases). V was shortened by 5 bases and J by 1 base, with 9 bases between the two germline ends. Germline CDR1 is SGHTA and CDR2 is FQGNSA. The CDR3 spans 14 residues. The CDR3 nucleotides are TGTGCCAGCAGCCCGGAGGCGGCCAAAAACATTCAGTACTTC. It encodes CASSPEAAKNIQYF.

For this clonotype: The junction departs from the called germline gene at one end, perhaps through a read error. The CDR3 loop is CASTETGANYGYTF. The CDR3 DNA reads as TGCGCCAGCACTGAGACAGGGGCGAACTATGGCTACACCTTC. V usage is TRBV10-2 and J usage is TRBJ1-2; 8 nucleotides agree with TRBD1. The CDR3 runs to 14 residues. Germline V gives CDR1 WSHSY, CDR2 SAAADI.